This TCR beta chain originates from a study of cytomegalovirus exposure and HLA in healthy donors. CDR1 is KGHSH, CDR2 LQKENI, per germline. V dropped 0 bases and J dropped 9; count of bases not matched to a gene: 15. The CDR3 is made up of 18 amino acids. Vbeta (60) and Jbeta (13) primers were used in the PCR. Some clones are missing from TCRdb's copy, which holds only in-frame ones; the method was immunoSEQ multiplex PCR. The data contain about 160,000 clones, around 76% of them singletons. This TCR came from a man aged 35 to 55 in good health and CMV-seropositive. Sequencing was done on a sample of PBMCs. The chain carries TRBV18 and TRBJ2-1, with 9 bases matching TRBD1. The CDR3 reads CASSPPGTGGAVGGEQFF. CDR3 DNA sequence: TGTGCCAGCTCACCACCAGGAACAGGGGGCGCGGTTGGGGGTGAGCAGTTCTTC.